The 14 T cell receptor beta chains presented below share a single source sample, sequenced in a study of preoperative IRX-2 immunotherapy in early breast cancer. Treatment described: preoperative locoregional IRX-2 cytokine immunotherapy. Libraries were prepared by immunoSEQ multiplex PCR; TCRdb keeps only in-frame clonotypes and omits some of them. The sample includes roughly 35,000 clones, about 95% of them seen just once. The specimen was taken from a patient treated with IRX-2 immunotherapy. The receptor set was obtained from a human donor with breast cancer.

In nucleotides, the CDR3 is TGTGCCAGCAGCACCCCCCTCGTGACAGATACGCAGTATTTT. Amino acid sequence: CASSTPLVTDTQYF. The chain recombines TRBV7-2 with TRBJ2-3; D not certain. CDR3 size: 14 residues. V was cut by 5 bases and J by 3 bases, with 12 bases left in between. From germline, CDR1 is SGHTA and CDR2 FQGNSA. Drawing the rest from reference TRBV7-2 and TRBJ2-3, the complete variable domain is GAGVSQSPSNKVTEKGKDVELRCDPISGHTALYWYRQSLGQGLEFLIYFQGNSAPDKSGLPSDRFSAERTGGSVSTLTIQRTQQEDSAVYLCASSTPLVTDTQYFGPGTRLTVL.

The chain recombines TRBV7-9 with TRBJ2-7, with TRBD2 matching over 10 bases. Germline CDR1 and CDR2: SEHNR and FQNEAQ (reference sequence). CDR3 length equals 16 residues. V lost 1 base, J lost 6 bases, and 9 bases stayed unmatched. The CDR3 reads CASSLVTSGNLGEQYF. The CDR3 DNA reads as TGTGCCAGCAGCTTAGTTACTAGCGGGAACCTGGGCGAGCAGTACTTC.

About this clone itself: The identical CDR3 is also encoded by other nucleotide sequences in the sample. The chain links TRBV6-4 to TRBJ1-1; D gene ambiguous. With 0 bases removed from V and 10 bases from J, the gap between germline ends came to 12 bases. The CDR3 loop spans 13 amino acids. CDR1 MRHNA and CDR2 SNTAGT come from the germline V gene. In DNA form, the CDR3 reads TGTGCCAGCAGTGACTCGTCGGGAGGGAGAGCTTTCTTT. Translated: CASSDSSGGRAFF.

The chain has TRBV6-1 and TRBJ1-6; unclear D gene. V was clipped by 8 bases and J by 15 bases, with 11 bases between them. The CDR3 runs to 10 residues. In germline, CDR1 is MNHNS, CDR2 SASEGT. CDR3 region: CASSGFRLHF. For the CDR3, the DNA is TGTGCCAGCTCGGGTTTTCGCCTCCACTTT.

V gene TRBV28 combines with J gene TRBJ1-2; D not resolved. V shed 6 bases and J shed 2 bases, with 4 bases lying between them. Germline CDR1 MDHEN, CDR2 SYDVKM. The CDR3 contains 11 residues. The DNA of the CDR3 is TGTGCCAGCAGGCCCAACTATGGCTACACCTTC. Its protein product is CASRPNYGYTF.

As concerns this clone: At one boundary the junction diverges from the germline segment, which might be a read error. The rearrangement joins TRBV20-1 to TRBJ2-6, with D hard to call. Germline V gene lookup returns CDR1 DFQATT and CDR2 SNEGSKA (reference sequence). This CDR3 region has 11 residues. CDR3: CSARGANVLTF. In DNA, the CDR3 is TGCAGTGCCAGAGGTGCCAACGTCCTGACTTTC.

The chain joins TRBV6-5 to TRBJ1-2; 7 positions match TRBD1. Germline V CDR1 and CDR2: MNHEY, SVGAGI. V shed 7 bases and J 1 base; nucleotides not matched to a gene: 6. This CDR3 comprises 14 residues. CDR3 coding DNA: TGTGCCAGCACCCAACAGGGGTTTAACTATGGCTACACCTTC. Its protein is CASTQQGFNYGYTF.

The chain combines TRBV18 with TRBJ2-7; the D call may be TRBD1 or TRBD2 (6 bases each). The CDR3 totals 13 residues. CDR1 and CDR2 from the germline V gene are KGHSH and LQKENI. V lost 6 bases, J lost 1 base, and 10 bases lay in between. The CDR3 loop is CASSGGASYEQYF. The CDR3 DNA is TGTGCCAGCTCGGGGGGCGCGTCCTACGAGCAGTACTTC.

The chain carries TRBV19 and TRBJ1-2; no clear D gene. Looked up from germline, CDR1 is LNHDA and CDR2 is SQIVND (reference sequence). The V gene lost 0 bases and the J gene lost 4 bases, with 9 bases spanning the gap. CDR3 size: 14 residues. The CDR3 DNA reads as TGTGCCAGTAGTATAGACAGGAATTTCTATGGCTACACCTTC. Its translation is CASSIDRNFYGYTF. The variable domain in full, completed from reference TRBV19 and TRBJ1-2, reads DGGITQSPKYLFRKEGQNVTLSCEQNLNHDAMYWYRQDPGQGLRLIYYSQIVNDFQKGDIAEGYSVSREKKESFPLTVTSAQKNPTAFYLCASSIDRNFYGYTFGSGTRLTVV.

There are a few counts of this clone. The chain is built from TRBV14 and TRBJ2-7; 7 positions match TRBD2. V dropped 1 base and J dropped 2; count of bases not matched to a gene: 17. The CDR3 has 19 amino acids. Germline CDR1 and CDR2: SGHDN and FVKESK. The CDR3 DNA reads as TGTGCCAGCAGCCAAGGAGCGGCCAAGGGAAGGGAGGGAGCCTACGAGCAGTACTTC. It specifies CASSQGAAKGREGAYEQYF.

V gene TRBV19 combines with J gene TRBJ2-7; the D call may be TRBD1 or TRBD2 (5 bases each). The CDR3 totals 15 residues. V lost 6 bases, J lost 1 base, and 16 bases lay in between. CDR1 LNHDA and CDR2 SQIVND come from the germline V gene (reference sequence). The CDR3 DNA reads as TGTGCCAGTAGCTTTAAGCTAGAGGGGTCCTACGAGCAGTACTTC. It codes for CASSFKLEGSYEQYF.

The chain couples TRBV5-1 to TRBJ2-3; TRBD2 matches 7 bases. Germline V CDR1 and CDR2: SGHRS, YFSETQ. The J segment lost 2 bases and the V segment lost 0 bases, leaving 9 bases of the junction unmatched. The CDR3 runs 17 residues. The CDR3 is CASSLGIYGRYTDTQYF. DNA of the CDR3: TGCGCCAGCAGCTTGGGAATATACGGGAGGTACACAGATACGCAGTATTTT.

The chain employs TRBV6-6 and TRBJ1-4; possibly TRBD1 for D (5 bases). The V end was cut by 10 bases, the J end by 8 bases, with 17 bases between. Germline V lookup: CDR1 MNHNY, CDR2 SVGAGI (reference sequence). This CDR3 region has 13 residues. The CDR3 here is CAIQTVRREKLFF. DNA of the CDR3: TGTGCCATCCAGACAGTACGGCGGGAAAAACTGTTTTTT.

The chain recombines TRBV9 with TRBJ1-1, with 8 bases aligning to TRBD1. The V and J ends lost 4 bases and 6 bases, in that order; junction bases with no gene match: 11. The CDR3 totals 15 residues. Germline CDR1 reads SGDLS; CDR2 reads YYNGEE. CDR3 sequence reads: CASSLTDRGKAEAFF. In nucleotides, the CDR3 is TGTGCCAGCAGCCTTACCGACAGGGGAAAGGCTGAAGCTTTCTTT.